Listed below are T cell receptor beta chains from one sample, sequenced in a study of blood T cells in healthy people across ages. TCRdb redid the calling of the 5' RACE reads with MiXCR, one entry per CDR3 protein. This sample yields around 990,000 distinct CDR3 sequences, of which approximately 26% are seen a single time; about 0.72% belongs to the top ten. The same specimen was also included in a second study, on T cells of mothers and their children.

The specimen was blood. The origin of the receptors is a girl between 2 and 10 years old in good health. Each CDR3 is given with its conserved first and last residue. Fields, in order: CDR3 protein, CDR3 DNA, V gene, clone size, CDR3 length, D gene, J gene. The D gene is left open where the match is weak. Rows give clone size only sometimes, using once, few, many, or a class for an expanded clone.

CDR3aa: CASRNLVNSHNEQFF
CDR3nt: TGTGCCAGCAGGAACCTGGTAAACTCCCACAATGAGCAGTTCTTC
v_gene: TRBV6-5
abundance: .
len: 15
d_gene: .
j_gene: TRBJ2-1

CDR3aa: CATKGTSTSDTQYF
CDR3nt: TGTGCCACCAAGGGGACTTCAACATCAGATACGCAGTATTTT
v_gene: TRBV24-1
abundance: few
len: 14
d_gene: .
j_gene: TRBJ2-3

CDR3aa: CASSLSSVQGYQTQYF
CDR3nt: TGTGCCAGCAGTTTATCAAGTGTGCAGGGTTATCAGACCCAGTACTTC
v_gene: TRBV27
abundance: .
len: 16
d_gene: .
j_gene: TRBJ2-5

CDR3aa: CASSPTTGGEQFF
CDR3nt: TGTGCCAGCAGCCCGACTACAGGGGGTGAGCAGTTCTTC
v_gene: TRBV7-3
abundance: .
len: 13
d_gene: TRBD1
j_gene: TRBJ2-1

CDR3aa: CASSLSIQETQYF
CDR3nt: TGTGCCAGCAGCTTAAGCATTCAAGAGACCCAGTACTTC
v_gene: TRBV7-2
abundance: many
len: 13
d_gene: .
j_gene: TRBJ2-5

CDR3aa: CASRSLGGGPHEQFF
CDR3nt: TGTGCCAGCAGATCTCTAGGGGGGGGGCCACATGAGCAGTTCTTC
v_gene: TRBV7-7
abundance: .
len: 15
d_gene: .
j_gene: TRBJ2-1

CDR3aa: CASSQDRAGGSTDTQYF
CDR3nt: TGTGCCAGCAGCCAAGATCGGGCGGGGGGTAGCACAGATACGCAGTATTTT
v_gene: TRBV3-1
abundance: few
len: 17
d_gene: TRBD2
j_gene: TRBJ2-3

CDR3aa: CASSQVLGNNEQFF
CDR3nt: TGTGCCAGCAGCCAAGTTTTGGGGAACAATGAGCAGTTCTTC
v_gene: TRBV3-1
abundance: .
len: 14
d_gene: .
j_gene: TRBJ2-1

CDR3aa: CASSLAWGNEKLFF
CDR3nt: TGTGCCAGCAGCTTAGCTTGGGGGAATGAAAAACTGTTTTTT
v_gene: TRBV7-8
abundance: few
len: 14
d_gene: .
j_gene: TRBJ1-4

CDR3aa: CASSPPGHDLSTGELFF
CDR3nt: TGTGCCAGCAGCCCCCCTGGACACGATTTATCGACCGGGGAGCTGTTTTTT
v_gene: TRBV7-2
abundance: .
len: 17
d_gene: .
j_gene: TRBJ2-2

CDR3aa: CSVGERRETQYF
CDR3nt: TGCAGTGTCGGGGAGCGGAGAGAGACCCAGTACTTC
v_gene: TRBV20-1
abundance: many
len: 12
d_gene: .
j_gene: TRBJ2-5

CDR3aa: CAISESTGEQYF
CDR3nt: TGTGCCATCAGTGAGTCGACGGGGGAGCAGTACTTC
v_gene: TRBV10-3
abundance: .
len: 12
d_gene: .
j_gene: TRBJ2-7

CDR3aa: CASSYIRSDSYNEQFF
CDR3nt: TGTGCCAGCAGTTATATACGGTCAGACTCCTACAATGAGCAGTTCTTC
v_gene: TRBV6-2/TRBV6-3
abundance: .
len: 16
d_gene: .
j_gene: TRBJ2-1

CDR3aa: CATSREVDRGRSTDTQYF
CDR3nt: TGTGCCACCAGCAGAGAGGTCGACAGGGGGCGAAGCACAGATACGCAGTATTTT
v_gene: TRBV15
abundance: .
len: 18
d_gene: TRBD1
j_gene: TRBJ2-3

CDR3aa: CAIIARRKETQYF
CDR3nt: TGTGCCATCATAGCGCGCCGGAAAGAGACCCAGTACTTC
v_gene: TRBV10-3
abundance: .
len: 13
d_gene: .
j_gene: TRBJ2-5

CDR3aa: CASSLVPDPNYGYTF
CDR3nt: TGTGCCAGCAGCTTAGTCCCCGACCCCAACTATGGCTACACCTTC
v_gene: TRBV7-2
abundance: .
len: 15
d_gene: .
j_gene: TRBJ1-2

CDR3aa: CASILGPGSKYTF
CDR3nt: TGTGCCAGCATCCTGGGCCCAGGGAGTAAATACACCTTC
v_gene: TRBV6-5
abundance: few
len: 13
d_gene: .
j_gene: TRBJ1-2

CDR3aa: CASSLSGTSDTQYF
CDR3nt: TGTGCCAGCAGTTTGTCCGGGACTAGTGATACGCAGTATTTT
v_gene: TRBV12-3/TRBV12-4
abundance: .
len: 14
d_gene: TRBD2
j_gene: TRBJ2-3

CDR3aa: CASSGNRKGGTPEQYF
CDR3nt: TGTGCCAGCAGCGGGAATCGTAAGGGGGGAACGCCGGAGCAGTACTTC
v_gene: TRBV11-2
abundance: few
len: 16
d_gene: .
j_gene: TRBJ2-7

CDR3aa: CASSFPHEQFF
CDR3nt: TGTGCCAGCAGCTTCCCCCATGAGCAGTTCTTC
v_gene: TRBV28
abundance: few
len: 11
d_gene: .
j_gene: TRBJ2-1

CDR3aa: CASSVRQFVPYEQYF
CDR3nt: TGTGCCAGCAGTGTAAGACAGTTCGTACCCTACGAGCAGTACTTC
v_gene: TRBV6-1
abundance: .
len: 15
d_gene: .
j_gene: TRBJ2-7

CDR3aa: CAISDGPRGYTF
CDR3nt: TGTGCCATCAGTGATGGGCCGAGAGGCTACACCTTC
v_gene: TRBV10-3
abundance: .
len: 12
d_gene: .
j_gene: TRBJ1-2

CDR3aa: CASSLAQGPVHEQYF
CDR3nt: TGTGCCAGCAGTTTAGCGCAGGGGCCCGTGCACGAGCAGTACTTC
v_gene: TRBV12-3/TRBV12-4
abundance: few
len: 15
d_gene: .
j_gene: TRBJ2-7

CDR3aa: CSVEAPLLTDTQYF
CDR3nt: TGCAGCGTTGAAGCTCCCCTCCTCACAGATACGCAGTATTTT
v_gene: TRBV29-1
abundance: .
len: 14
d_gene: .
j_gene: TRBJ2-3

CDR3aa: CASSRGTDQGGYTF
CDR3nt: TGTGCCAGCAGCCGAGGCACGGATCAGGGTGGCTACACCTTC
v_gene: TRBV3-1
abundance: few
len: 14
d_gene: .
j_gene: TRBJ1-2

CDR3aa: CSAGRLYGRTGELFF
CDR3nt: TGCAGTGCTGGCCGTCTCTACGGGAGGACCGGGGAGCTGTTTTTT
v_gene: TRBV20-1
abundance: .
len: 15
d_gene: TRBD2
j_gene: TRBJ2-2

CDR3aa: CASSLGTSEDTQYF
CDR3nt: TGTGCCAGCAGCTTGGGTACTAGCGAGGATACGCAGTATTTT
v_gene: TRBV7-3
abundance: .
len: 14
d_gene: TRBD2
j_gene: TRBJ2-3

CDR3aa: CASSLGMGQVKDIQYF
CDR3nt: TGTGCCAGCAGCTTAGGTATGGGACAGGTTAAGGACATTCAGTACTTC
v_gene: TRBV7-6
abundance: few
len: 16
d_gene: TRBD1
j_gene: TRBJ2-4

CDR3aa: CASSQRGREGQPQHF
CDR3nt: TGTGCCAGCAGCCAACGTGGGAGGGAGGGTCAGCCCCAGCATTTT
v_gene: TRBV3-1
abundance: few
len: 15
d_gene: .
j_gene: TRBJ1-5

CDR3aa: CASSYTGVGNEKLFF
CDR3nt: TGTGCCAGCAGTTACACAGGGGTAGGAAATGAAAAACTGTTTTTT
v_gene: TRBV6-6
abundance: .
len: 15
d_gene: TRBD1
j_gene: TRBJ1-4

CDR3aa: CASSPGDKTGSYEQYF
CDR3nt: TGTGCCAGCAGCCCAGGGGATAAGACAGGCTCCTACGAGCAGTACTTC
v_gene: TRBV7-9
abundance: once
len: 16
d_gene: .
j_gene: TRBJ2-7

CDR3aa: CASSLPTGGETQYF
CDR3nt: TGTGCCAGCAGCTTACCCACAGGGGGAGAGACCCAGTACTTC
v_gene: TRBV7-9
abundance: few
len: 14
d_gene: TRBD1
j_gene: TRBJ2-5

CDR3aa: CATSRDRPRAPNEKLFF
CDR3nt: TGTGCCACCAGCAGAGATCGGCCCAGGGCGCCCAATGAAAAACTGTTTTTT
v_gene: TRBV15
abundance: .
len: 17
d_gene: .
j_gene: TRBJ1-4

CDR3aa: CASSTSSGANVLTF
CDR3nt: TGTGCCAGTAGTACCTCCTCTGGGGCCAACGTCCTGACTTTC
v_gene: TRBV19
abundance: .
len: 14
d_gene: .
j_gene: TRBJ2-6

CDR3aa: CSPMWGETQYF
CDR3nt: TGCAGCCCCATGTGGGGAGAGACCCAGTACTTC
v_gene: TRBV29-1
abundance: few
len: 11
d_gene: .
j_gene: TRBJ2-5

CDR3aa: CASLEWASGYTDTQYF
CDR3nt: TGTGCCAGCCTCGAGTGGGCTAGCGGATACACAGATACGCAGTATTTT
v_gene: TRBV2
abundance: few
len: 16
d_gene: TRBD2
j_gene: TRBJ2-3

CDR3aa: CASSQEGPLDTQYF
CDR3nt: TGCGCCAGCAGCCAAGAAGGACCCCTAGATACGCAGTATTTT
v_gene: TRBV4-1
abundance: few
len: 14
d_gene: .
j_gene: TRBJ2-3

CDR3aa: CASSPHGSQQFF
CDR3nt: TGCGCCAGCAGCCCGCACGGGAGCCAGCAGTTCTTC
v_gene: TRBV4-1
abundance: few
len: 12
d_gene: .
j_gene: TRBJ2-1

CDR3aa: CASSYVFGDRQETQYF
CDR3nt: TGTGCCAGCAGTTACGTTTTTGGGGACAGACAAGAGACCCAGTACTTC
v_gene: TRBV6-5
abundance: few
len: 16
d_gene: TRBD1
j_gene: TRBJ2-5

CDR3aa: CAISDWDKHTDTQYF
CDR3nt: TGTGCCATCAGTGACTGGGACAAGCACACAGATACGCAGTATTTT
v_gene: TRBV10-3
abundance: few
len: 15
d_gene: .
j_gene: TRBJ2-3

CDR3aa: CSARDVAGGYEQYF
CDR3nt: TGCAGTGCTAGAGATGTAGCGGGAGGTTACGAGCAGTACTTC
v_gene: TRBV20-1
abundance: .
len: 14
d_gene: TRBD2
j_gene: TRBJ2-7

CDR3aa: CASYQGKGGYTF
CDR3nt: TGTGCCAGCTATCAGGGAAAGGGTGGCTACACCTTC
v_gene: TRBV6-6
abundance: .
len: 12
d_gene: .
j_gene: TRBJ1-2

CDR3aa: CASSTGTGGYTF
CDR3nt: TGTGCCAGCAGTACCGGGACGGGTGGCTACACCTTC
v_gene: TRBV28
abundance: .
len: 12
d_gene: .
j_gene: TRBJ1-2

CDR3aa: CSARGAGLGGREQYF
CDR3nt: TGCAGTGCTAGAGGGGCGGGACTGGGGGGTCGGGAGCAGTACTTC
v_gene: TRBV20-1
abundance: .
len: 15
d_gene: .
j_gene: TRBJ2-7

CDR3aa: CASTGLAGTYEQYF
CDR3nt: TGTGCCAGCACCGGACTAGCGGGAACCTACGAGCAGTACTTC
v_gene: TRBV28
abundance: .
len: 14
d_gene: TRBD2
j_gene: TRBJ2-7

CDR3aa: CASSLDSGGDTQYF
CDR3nt: TGTGCCAGCAGCTTGGATTCAGGGGGTGATACGCAGTATTTT
v_gene: TRBV5-6
abundance: .
len: 14
d_gene: TRBD1
j_gene: TRBJ2-3

CDR3aa: CASSVDGGGGELFF
CDR3nt: TGTGCCAGCAGCGTAGACGGGGGCGGCGGAGAGCTGTTTTTT
v_gene: TRBV9
abundance: .
len: 14
d_gene: .
j_gene: TRBJ2-2

CDR3aa: CASQRRGTGLNEQFF
CDR3nt: TGTGCCAGCCAGCGCCGTGGGACAGGGTTAAATGAGCAGTTCTTC
v_gene: TRBV11-1
abundance: few
len: 15
d_gene: TRBD1
j_gene: TRBJ2-1